The T cell receptor beta chain under discussion was sequenced for a study of shared clonotypes between healthy human individuals. Study-level findings and limits: An anticipated effect of sequencing depth on clonotype sharing among donors was recognized.

Profiling relied on immunoSEQ multiplex PCR, and the TCRdb table lists in-frame clones only, not all of them. Of roughly 2.4 million clones listed, approximately 96% are singletons. Notes on this clone: The antigen is unknown.

Trimming cost V 2 bases and J 2 bases, with 14 bases left between them. The V gene's germline CDR1 is SGHNT and CDR2 YYREEE (reference sequence). The CDR3 loop spans 15 amino acids. The chain links TRBV5-4 to TRBJ2-7; D is unresolved. This TCR was sampled from a young man in good health. Sequenced: naive CD4+ T cells sorted from blood. Indicated subset: CD45RA+ positively selected. The CDR3 loop is CASSFEPGFTYEQYF. The CDR3 coding sequence is TGTGCCAGCAGCTTTGAGCCCGGATTCACCTACGAGCAGTACTTC.